These 13 T cell receptor beta chains were all obtained from the same sample, sequenced in a study of tumor-infiltrating lymphocytes in primary liver carcinoma. Each 20-30 mg portion of unsorted bulk tissue served as the source for co-extraction of RNA and DNA. A constant-region primer primed TCR beta cDNA synthesis from about 0.55 ug of total RNA. Each TCR beta library was derived from three nested multiplex PCR rounds that employed slightly modified ARM-PCR. The first two PCR rounds used TRBV1-TRBV30 primers with a Cbeta primer, around 10 cycles each. TCRdb redid the calling of the multiplex PCR reads with MiXCR, one entry per CDR3 protein. The sample includes 35,000 to 45,000 distinct CDR3 sequences, roughly 80% of them seen just once. The sequenced sample was tumor-adjacent normal liver tissue. The receptors stem from a woman in her 30s with primary liver carcinoma and hepatitis B virus infection.

Note on this clonotype: The junction does not match germline at one end; this may be a read error. V is TRBV6-1 and J is TRBJ2-7, with 10 bases matching TRBD2. This CDR3 is 15 amino acids long. Germline V gene data show CDR1 as MNHNS and CDR2 as SASEGT. CDR3 protein: CACSGLAEGSYERYF. The CDR3 DNA sequence: TGTGCATGCAGTGGACTAGCGGAGGGCTCCTACGAGCGGTACTTC.

J is TRBJ1-5 and V is TRBV19; a possible D gene is TRBD1 (6 bases). Germline V CDR1 and CDR2: LNHDA, SQIVND (reference sequence). V was shortened by 7 bases and J by 5 bases, with 21 bases between the two germline ends. This CDR3 contains 16 residues. The CDR3 is CASKKEGGLFYQPQHF. In DNA form, the CDR3 reads TGTGCCAGTAAAAAGGAGGGGGGGCTTTTCTATCAGCCCCAGCATTTT.

Remarks on this clonotype: Compared with germline, one end of the junction differs, possibly owing to a read error. The V call is TRBV4-3, the J call TRBJ2-1; D is possibly TRBD1 or TRBD2 (6 bases each). The CDR3 spans 15 residues. Germline CDR1 and CDR2: LGHNA and YSLEER. DNA for the CDR3: TGCACCAGCAGCCAAGACGGGGGCCACTACAATGAGCAGTTCTTC. Its translation: CTSSQDGGHYNEQFF.

This clonotype occurred once. This chain connects TRBV15 to TRBJ2-3; D is unresolved. The J call may not be correct, given that the DNA end is closer to TRBJ1-5. The CDR3 is 15 residues long. Germline CDR1 is LNHNV and CDR2 is YYDKDF (reference sequence). As DNA, the CDR3 is TGTGCCACCAGCAGGACTAGCGGGAGCACAGATATGCAGCATTTT. Protein: CATSRTSGSTDMQHF.

Comments on this clonotype: The final CDR3 position lacks the conserved phenylalanine or tryptophan, pointing to a likely read error. The DNA is left out, because the CDR3 cannot be placed on it with certainty; the CDR3 is given as TCRdb lists it. The J gene is TRBJ2-7, the V gene TRBV11-2; the D segment call TRBD1 is taken from the table without a DNA check. The CDR3 spans 15 residues, counting both ends. Germline loops: CDR1 SGHAT, CDR2 FQNNGV. The CDR3 here is CAGSSLGGATYEQYL.

CDR3 sequence: CASSQESATGVNGQYF. The CDR3 region has the DNA TGCGCCAGCAGCCAAGAGAGCGCGACAGGGGTCAACGGGCAATACTTC. The genes are TRBV4-1 and TRBJ2-7, with 8 bases identical to TRBD1. The CDR3 is made up of 16 amino acids. V shed 0 bases and J 13 bases; nucleotides not matched to a gene: 17. The germline V gene encodes CDR1 MGHRA and CDR2 YSYEKL.

As to this clonotype: A much larger clone lies one base from this, so it may be a read error. The chain combines TRBV28 with TRBJ1-1; a weak D match, TRBD1 (5 bases). CDR1 is MDHEN and CDR2 is SYDVKM in the germline V gene. CDR3 size: 14 residues. The CDR3: CAGREGAYNTEAFF. CDR3 bases: TGTGCCGGCAGAGAAGGGGCCTATAACACTGAAGCTTTCTTT.

A note on this clonotype: The junction and the germline gene differ at one end; a read error may be behind it. The chain employs TRBV5-6 and TRBJ2-7, with TRBD2 as a possible D gene (5 bases). This CDR3 comprises 14 residues. CDR1 and CDR2 (germline): SGHDT, YYEEEE. The CDR3 bases are TGTACCAGCAGCTTAGCGAGAGGGTCCTACAAGCAGTACTTC. Translated, it gives CTSSLARGSYKQYF. Using reference TRBV5-6 and TRBJ2-7 for the parts outside the CDR3, the full variable domain is DAGVTQSPTHLIKTRGQQVTLRCSPKSGHDTVSWYQQALGQGPQFIFQYYEEEERQRGNFPDRFSGHQFPNYSSELNVNALLLGDSALYLCTSSLARGSYKQYFGPGTRLTVT.

This clonotype was seen only a few times. Sequence at one end of the junction differs from germline and may be a read error. The rearrangement links TRBV4-3 to TRBJ1-2; D unclear. The CDR3 length is 13 residues. Germline CDR1 and CDR2: LGHNA and YSLEER. The CDR3 here is CACSREPDYGYTF. In DNA, the CDR3 is TGCGCCTGCAGCCGAGAACCGGACTATGGCTACACCTTC.

This clonotype showed up just a few times. The J gene is TRBJ2-2, the V gene TRBV7-3, with 7 bases aligning to TRBD1. Looked up from germline, CDR1 is SGHTA and CDR2 is FQGTGA. V was pared by 7 bases and J by 4 bases, with 9 bases of the junction left unmatched. The CDR3 is 15 amino acids. In DNA form, the CDR3 reads TGTGCCAGCACTATTATGACAGGGCCCACCGGGGAGCTGTTTTTT. Translation gives CASTIMTGPTGELFF.

Turning to this clonotype: Mismatch with germline at one junction end may stem from a read error. The chain has TRBV7-8 and TRBJ2-2; 12 nucleotides align to TRBD2. The CDR3 totals 17 residues. The germline V gene has CDR1 SGHVS and CDR2 FQNEAQ. CDR3 DNA sequence: TGTGCCAGCAGCTTGCGGACTAGCGGGGCGAACACCTGGGAGCTGTTTTTT. It is translated as CASSLRTSGANTWELFF. The entire variable domain, with the rest obtained from reference TRBV7-8 and TRBJ2-2, is as follows: GAGVSQSPRYKVAKRGQDVALRCDPISGHVSLFWYQQALGQGPEFLTYFQNEAQLDKSGLPSDRFFAERPEGSVSTLKIQRTQQEDSAVYLCASSLRTSGANTWELFFGEGSRLTVL.

J is TRBJ2-3 and V is TRBV11-2, with D possibly being TRBD2 (5 bases). Germline assignment: CDR1 SGHAT and CDR2 FQNNGV. This CDR3 has 17 amino acids. V dropped 5 bases and J dropped 2 bases, with 20 bases sitting between them. The CDR3 is CASSHRGSGYLTDTQYF. In DNA form, the CDR3 reads TGTGCCAGCAGCCATCGAGGGAGCGGATACCTCACAGATACGCAGTATTTT.

As regards this clonotype: At one end the junction does not follow the germline gene, possibly because of a read error. The chain uses TRBV11-2 and TRBJ2-3; possibly TRBD2 for D (5 bases). CDR1 is SGHAT, CDR2 FQNNGV, per germline. The CDR3 spans 16 residues. CDR3 bases: TGTGCCAGCAGTCCGAGGGAGACGTCGAGCACAGATATGCAGTGTTTT. It yields the protein CASSPRETSSTDMQCF.